One TCR beta chain is described in this entry. Its antigen remains unidentified. The record has no base qualities; no much larger clone is one base away. The CDR3, cysteine through phenylalanine, is 13 amino acids long. CDR3 DNA is the only sequence kept; it has 39 bases, read in frame from the first base. From V the trimming removes 4 bases and from J it removes 5 bases, while the gene matches leave 4 bases of the junction unaccounted for. CDR1 and CDR2 were assigned from the germline V gene as WSHSY and SAAADI. TCRbeta CDR3 regions were sequenced with the immunoSEQ Assay. After extraction, genomic DNA underwent amplification by bias-controlled multiplex PCR, followed by high-throughput sequencing. For the original study's pipeline: To quantify the absolute abundance of every unique TCRbeta CDR3 region, sequences were collapsed and filtered. Usable DNA was measured by amplifying reference genes present in all nucleated cells, and TCRbeta template counts were normalized to that usable DNA to estimate T cell fraction. Repertoire TCRs were annotated as SARS-CoV-2-specific when V gene, CDR3 amino acid sequence and J gene were exactly matched to a known reactive TCR set. The reference SARS-CoV-2 TCR set came from MIRA and was filtered for enrichment in COVID-19-positive ImmuneCODE repertoires, removing public or cross-reactive TCRs. Using the MIRA antigens, annotated TCRs were further analysed by specific ORF or by position within an ORF. Depth was the summed frequency of annotated unique rearrangements, while breadth was defined as annotated unique rearrangements over total unique productive rearrangements. Two-sided Wilcoxon rank-sum tests were used to compare TCR breadth between groups. This is the immuneACCESS table as TCRdb keeps it, with only in-frame sequences that have V and J called. A part of the clones is gone; compared with another copy, unresolved V genes explain less than half, and the rest is unexplained. Clone size and V and J calls were adopted from that table, with D and trimming inferred from the DNA. The table for this sample lists 200,000 to 300,000 clones; roughly 88% of them were counted only once. Around a tenth of the sample is taken by the ten largest.

The sample's treatment or condition label, decoded: roughly 20 received Ad26.COV2.S at low or high dose, single or two shots; about 5 received placebo; per-sample allocation not given. For vaccine and placebo recipients, the sequenced repertoires came from samples collected on day 63 after the first injection. Cohort 1b enrolled 25 to 30 adults aged 18-55 years at a single site in Boston, USA, between 29 July and 7 August 2020. As a vaccine, Ad26.COV2.S was a replication-incompetent adenovirus type 26 vector that expressed a prefusion-stabilized SARS-CoV-2 spike protein derived from the original Wuhan strain. This entry belongs to a study of Ad26.COV2.S vaccination and SARS-CoV-2 variants (dated by TCRdb to the early 2020s). Some background on the complete study: Donors in the vaccine arm were drawn from COV1001, a multicentre, randomized, double-blind, placebo-controlled phase I-IIa trial testing Ad26.COV2.S in healthy adults. Ad26.COV2.S was administered intramuscularly at a dose of 5x10^10 or 1x10^11 viral particles, either as one shot or as two shots given 56 days apart. TCRbeta repertoire sequencing served as the tool for gauging how specific and how broad the SARS-CoV-2-reactive T cell receptors were following Ad26.COV2.S vaccination. A total of 32 samples were included in the TCR-sequenced set, comprising 19 Ad26.COV2.S vaccine recipients, 5 placebo recipients and 8 SARS-CoV-2 convalescent individuals. Trial participants were randomized into five groups of five, in which low-dose or high-dose Ad26.COV2.S was given once or twice, or placebo was given on both occasions. Investigators did not know the trial group allocation while performing experiments and assessing outcomes.

What the research found in general, with its limitations: Vaccine and placebo recipients had similar non-spike TCR breadth, a finding consistent with the vaccine containing only spike. Substantial breadth of spike-specific CD8+ and CD4+ T cell responses was reported after vaccination. The study lacked the statistical power to compare responses across vaccine doses or regimens. According to the authors, total T cell responses may have been underestimated by the TCR breadth and depth analyses. Compared with placebo recipients, Ad26.COV2.S recipients showed higher spike-specific TCR breadth (P = 0.0014).

Source: peripheral blood, taken in a trial of Ad26.COV2.S vaccine versus placebo. The clonotype was recovered from a person aged 18 to 59 who received the Ad26.COV2.S COVID-19 vaccine or a placebo. This receptor chain uses TRBV10-2 and TRBJ1-1; TRBD1 agrees with 7 junctional bases. CDR3 sequence: CASSGQGGTEAFF. Read as DNA, the sequence is TGCGCCAGCAGTGGGCAGGGGGGTACTGAAGCTTTCTTT.